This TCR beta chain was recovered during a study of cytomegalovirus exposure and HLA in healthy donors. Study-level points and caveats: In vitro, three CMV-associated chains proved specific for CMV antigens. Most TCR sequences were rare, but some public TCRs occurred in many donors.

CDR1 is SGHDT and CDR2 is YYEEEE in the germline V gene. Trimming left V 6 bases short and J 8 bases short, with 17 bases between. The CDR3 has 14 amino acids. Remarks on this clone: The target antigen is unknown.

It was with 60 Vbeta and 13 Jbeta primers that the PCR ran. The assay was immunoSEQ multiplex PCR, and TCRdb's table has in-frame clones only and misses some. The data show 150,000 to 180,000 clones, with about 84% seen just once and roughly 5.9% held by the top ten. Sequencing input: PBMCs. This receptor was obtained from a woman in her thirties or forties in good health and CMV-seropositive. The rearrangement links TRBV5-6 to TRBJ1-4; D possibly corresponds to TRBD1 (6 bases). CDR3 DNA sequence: TGTGCCAGCAACGACAGGAGGCTGGGGGAAAAACTGTTTTTT. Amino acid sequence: CASNDRRLGEKLFF.